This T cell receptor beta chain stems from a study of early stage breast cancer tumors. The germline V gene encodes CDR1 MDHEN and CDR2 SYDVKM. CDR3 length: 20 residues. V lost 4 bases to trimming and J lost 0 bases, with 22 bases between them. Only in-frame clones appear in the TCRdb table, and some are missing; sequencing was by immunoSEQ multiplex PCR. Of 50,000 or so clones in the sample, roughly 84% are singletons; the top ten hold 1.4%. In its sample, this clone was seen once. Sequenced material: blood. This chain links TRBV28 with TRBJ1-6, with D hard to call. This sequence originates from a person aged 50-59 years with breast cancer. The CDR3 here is CASSSPLTLIAGSYNSPLHF. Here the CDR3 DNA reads TGTGCCAGCAGTTCACCACTGACTCTCATTGCGGGCTCCTATAATTCACCCCTCCACTTT.